A single sample is the source of the 29 T cell receptor beta chains below, sequenced in a study of OX40 agonist ivuxolimab in advanced cancers. Repertoires were generated with immunoSEQ multiplex PCR, while TCRdb's copy carries only in-frame clones and drops some. Of approximately 73,000 clones in the sample, about nine tenths are singletons; the top ten hold 1.3%. Specimen: CD4+ or CD8+ T cells sorted from blood, collected in a trial of the OX40 agonist ivuxolimab. The receptors were sampled from an adult with an advanced solid tumor such as melanoma, head and neck, liver or kidney cancer.

The rearrangement joins TRBV18 to TRBJ2-3, with D uncertain. The CDR3 spans 14 residues. Germline V gives CDR1 KGHSH, CDR2 LQKENI. The V and J ends lost 0 bases and 4 bases respectively, with 8 bases between them. The CDR3 loop is CASSPPVFADTQYF. The CDR3 nucleotides read TGTGCCAGCTCACCACCCGTGTTCGCAGATACGCAGTATTTT.

The gene calls are TRBV6-6 and TRBJ2-5; TRBD1 is a possible D gene (6 bases). The germline CDR1 and CDR2 sequences are MNHNY and SVGAGI (reference sequence). The CDR3 length is 12 residues. The V end was cut by 7 bases, the J end by 5 bases, with 11 bases between. The CDR3 here is CASIGGAETQYF. CDR3 nucleotide sequence: TGTGCCAGCATTGGGGGCGCGGAGACCCAGTACTTC.

The V call is TRBV7-2, the J call TRBJ2-3, with a possible D match to TRBD2 (6 bases). Germline V gives CDR1 SGHTA, CDR2 FQGNSA. The CDR3 spans 16 residues. Between the trimmed V and J ends, which lost 5 bases and 0 bases, there was a span of 15 bases. The CDR3 DNA follows: TGTGCCAGCAGCCCGGCGGGGTATTCTAGCACAGATACGCAGTATTTT. Translation gives CASSPAGYSSTDTQYF. The full variable domain, with the rest looked up from reference TRBV7-2 and TRBJ2-3, is GAGVSQSPSNKVTEKGKDVELRCDPISGHTALYWYRQSLGQGLEFLIYFQGNSAPDKSGLPSDRFSAERTGGSVSTLTIQRTQQEDSAVYLCASSPAGYSSTDTQYFGPGTRLTVL.

This chain uses TRBV5-6 with TRBJ1-2, with a possible D match to TRBD1 (6 bases). The CDR3 totals 15 residues. Germline V gives CDR1 SGHDT, CDR2 YYEEEE. Between the trimmed V and J ends, which lost 2 bases and 2 bases, there was a span of 13 bases. For the CDR3, the DNA is TGTGCCAGCAGCTTAATCGGGGGCCTCAACTATGGCTACACCTTC. Encoded protein: CASSLIGGLNYGYTF.

This chain joins TRBV19 and TRBJ2-5; 9 bases are shared with TRBD2. CDR3 size: 16 residues. The V segment lost 5 bases and the J segment 4 bases; nucleotides outside the gene matches: 11. Germline lookup yields CDR1 LNHDA and CDR2 SQIVND (reference sequence). The CDR3 DNA sequence: TGTGCCAGTAGTTTGGGACTAGCAACGGATATAGAGACCCAGTACTTC. Its translation: CASSLGLATDIETQYF. Full variable domain (rest looked up from reference TRBV19 and TRBJ2-5): DGGITQSPKYLFRKEGQNVTLSCEQNLNHDAMYWYRQDPGQGLRLIYYSQIVNDFQKGDIAEGYSVSREKKESFPLTVTSAQKNPTAFYLCASSLGLATDIETQYFGPGTRLLVL.

This clone has just one count. The chain employs TRBV6-6 and TRBJ1-2; tentative D call: TRBD1 (6 bases). In germline, CDR1 is MNHNY, CDR2 SVGAGI (reference sequence). The CDR3 sequence is 14 residues long. The V end was cut by 0 bases, the J end by 8 bases, with 13 bases between. CDR3 residues: CASSYSRGANGYTF. As DNA, the CDR3 is TGTGCCAGCAGTTACTCTAGGGGGGCTAACGGCTACACCTTC.

This clone has just one count. The rearrangement uses TRBV5-3 and TRBJ2-7; D possibly corresponds to TRBD1 (5 bases). TRBV5-3 has ORF status, its function being uncertain. The CDR3 contains 17 residues. V lost 4 bases, J lost 3 bases, and 23 bases lay in between. CDR3 residues: CARSRRVPNTLSYEQYF. CDR3 DNA: TGTGCCAGAAGCCGCAGGGTCCCGAATACCCTTAGCTACGAGCAGTACTTC.

J is TRBJ2-5 and V is TRBV11-2, with D possibly matching TRBD2 (7 bases). The germline V and J ends were trimmed by 4 bases and 5 bases, with 14 bases remaining between them. This CDR3 contains 14 residues. From germline, CDR1 is SGHAT and CDR2 FQNNGV. The CDR3 bases are TGTGCCAGCAGCTCCCGAGGGGGGGCGGAGACCCAGTACTTC. Its protein product is CASSSRGGAETQYF.

The chain couples TRBV5-1 to TRBJ2-7; 8 bases align to TRBD2. Germline CDR1 is SGHRS and CDR2 is YFSETQ. The trim removed 0 bases at V and 6 bases at J, leaving 2 bases unmatched. The CDR3 runs 13 residues. The CDR3 nucleotides read TGCGCCAGCAGCTTGGGGACTAGCTCCGAGCAGTACTTC. Protein product: CASSLGTSSEQYF.

Worth noting for this clone: The germline gene is not matched at one end of the junction; a read error may be the cause. The chain has TRBV7-8 and TRBJ1-5, with D possibly being TRBD1 (5 bases). CDR3 length: 13 amino acids. Looked up from germline, CDR1 is SGHVS and CDR2 is FQNEAQ. This CDR3 reads CASSLDSVQPQHF. CDR3 coding DNA: TGTGCCAGCAGTTTAGACAGCGTCCAGCCCCAGCATTTT. Full variable domain (outside the CDR3, taken from reference TRBV7-8 and TRBJ1-5): GAGVSQSPRYKVAKRGQDVALRCDPISGHVSLFWYQQALGQGPEFLTYFQNEAQLDKSGLPSDRFFAERPEGSVSTLKIQRTQQEDSAVYLCASSLDSVQPQHFGDGTRLSIL.

The V and J genes are TRBV29-1 and TRBJ2-3, with 8 nucleotides matching TRBD2. There are 16 residues in the CDR3. The junction had 13 bases not matched to a gene; V was cut back by 7 bases and J by 1 base. Per the germline V gene, CDR1 is SQVTM and CDR2 is ANQGSEA. CDR3 sequence: CSGTGTRGGGTDTQYF. For the CDR3, the DNA is TGCAGCGGTACCGGGACTAGGGGCGGAGGCACAGATACGCAGTATTTT.

The chain couples TRBV9 to TRBJ2-1; 14 nucleotides match TRBD2. V trimming: 7 bases; J trimming: 10 bases; junction bases outside the gene matches: 7. The CDR3 has 14 residues. The germline V gene encodes CDR1 SGDLS and CDR2 YYNGEE. CDR3 sequence (DNA): TGTGCCAGCGGCTCCGGACTAGCGGGGGGCGAGCAGTTCTTC. Translated, it gives CASGSGLAGGEQFF. The entire variable domain, with the rest obtained from reference TRBV9 and TRBJ2-1, is as follows: DSGVTQTPKHLITATGQRVTLRCSPRSGDLSVYWYQQSLDQGLQFLIQYYNGEERAKGNILERFSAQQFPDLHSELNLSSLELGDSALYFCASGSGLAGGEQFFGPGTRLTVL.

This clone was seen more than once but under ten times. This chain connects TRBV28 to TRBJ1-4; TRBD1 agrees at 7 bases. V lost 6 bases and J lost 6; bases outside the gene matches: 10. The CDR3 is 15 amino acids. From germline, CDR1 is MDHEN and CDR2 SYDVKM. CDR3 protein: CASSAAGGFYEKLFF. The CDR3 DNA reads as TGTGCCAGCAGCGCCGCAGGGGGTTTTTATGAAAAACTGTTTTTT.

DNA for the CDR3: TGTGCCAGCACCCAAGGGGACCCCAAATACAATGAGCAGTTCTTC. Translating gives CASTQGDPKYNEQFF. The genes are TRBV6-5 and TRBJ2-1; D tentatively reads TRBD1 or TRBD2 (5 bases each). V dropped 7 bases and J dropped 4 bases, with 17 bases sitting between them. The germline V gene encodes CDR1 MNHEY and CDR2 SVGAGI. The CDR3 has 15 residues.

The J gene is TRBJ2-4, the V gene TRBV5-1, with 12 bases fitting TRBD1. Germline V gene data show CDR1 as SGHRS and CDR2 as YFSETQ. This CDR3 region has 16 residues. V gave up 3 bases and J gave up 1 base; unmatched junction bases: 2. The CDR3 DNA reads as TGCGCCAGCAGCTCCGGGACAGGGGGCGCCAAAAACATTCAGTACTTC. Protein: CASSSGTGGAKNIQYF.

This chain uses TRBV5-1 with TRBJ2-1; D is undetermined. The CDR3 is made up of 12 amino acids. Looked up from germline, CDR1 is SGHRS and CDR2 is YFSETQ. Trimming removed 1 base from V and 6 bases from J, with 5 bases in between. The CDR3 sequence is CASSLLGNEQFF. CDR3 bases: TGCGCCAGCAGCTTGTTGGGCAATGAGCAGTTCTTC.

The chain recombines TRBV2 with TRBJ1-2; D perhaps matches TRBD1 (6 bases). This CDR3 spans 14 amino acids. Trimming took 8 bases from V and 4 from J, leaving 17 bases between them. Germline V gene sequence: CDR1 SNHLY, CDR2 FYNNEI. CDR3 sequence: CASGRTDQIYGYTF. The CDR3 bases are TGTGCCAGCGGCAGGACAGATCAGATCTATGGCTACACCTTC. Full variable domain (rest looked up from reference TRBV2 and TRBJ1-2): EPEVTQTPSHQVTQMGQEVILRCVPISNHLYFYWYRQILGQKVEFLVSFYNNEISEKSEIFDDQFSVERPDGSNFTLKIRSTKLEDSAMYFCASGRTDQIYGYTFGSGTRLTVV.

This clone was detected only once. V usage is TRBV27 and J usage is TRBJ2-7; D possibly corresponds to TRBD1 (5 bases). With 2 bases removed from V and 4 bases from J, the gap between germline ends came to 12 bases. The CDR3 is 14 amino acids. The germline V gene encodes CDR1 MNHEY and CDR2 SMNVEV (reference sequence). The CDR3 coding sequence is TGTGCCAGCAGTTTAGCAGGGAAGCCGTACGAGCAGTACTTC. This sequence encodes CASSLAGKPYEQYF.

A single count supports this clone. The rearrangement uses TRBV28 and TRBJ2-7, with unresolved D. The CDR3 is 14 amino acids. CDR1 MDHEN and CDR2 SYDVKM come from the germline V gene. The V end lost 2 bases, the J end lost 2 bases, and 10 bases lay between the germline ends. Here the CDR3 reads CASSLINSPYEQYF. CDR3 in DNA: TGTGCCAGCAGTTTAATTAATTCGCCCTACGAGCAGTACTTC.

The chain couples TRBV29-1 to TRBJ2-5; D may match TRBD1 or TRBD2 (5 bases each). Germline V gene data show CDR1 as SQVTM and CDR2 as ANQGSEA. Deletions cut 6 bases from V and 3 bases from J, with 17 bases between. The CDR3 loop spans 14 amino acids. The CDR3 reads CSVGDRDTKETQYF. CDR3 DNA sequence: TGCAGCGTGGGGGACCGCGACACGAAAGAGACCCAGTACTTC.

The chain employs TRBV5-1 and TRBJ2-2; D possibly corresponds to TRBD1 (6 bases). The CDR3 runs to 14 residues. Trimming pared 2 bases from V and 6 bases from J, leaving 11 bases between. CDR1 is SGHRS and CDR2 is YFSETQ in the germline V gene. CDR3 residues: CASSLSAGAGELFF. DNA of the CDR3: TGCGCCAGCAGCTTATCCGCAGGGGCCGGGGAGCTGTTTTTT.

A note on this clone: Compared with germline, one end of the junction differs, possibly owing to a read error. This chain joins TRBV4-1 and TRBJ2-2, with 8 bases fitting TRBD2. CDR1 is MGHRA and CDR2 is YSYEKL in the germline V gene. The CDR3 extends over 17 amino acids. The DNA of the CDR3 is TGCGCCAGCAGTCAAGAGGGAGCGGGAGTAGGGATCGGGGAGCTGTTTTTT. It is translated as CASSQEGAGVGIGELFF.

This chain joins TRBV5-1 and TRBJ2-7, with 7 bases that match TRBD1. The CDR3 is 17 amino acids. V shed 4 bases, J shed 2 bases, and the junction held 15 bases outside the gene matches. Germline-derived CDR1 and CDR2 are SGHRS and YFSETQ. CDR3 region: CASSEIQPGGVPYEQYF. DNA for the CDR3: TGCGCCAGCAGCGAGATCCAACCAGGGGGTGTTCCCTACGAGCAGTACTTC.

The chain links TRBV9 to TRBJ1-5, with no clear D. Per germline, CDR1 SGDLS and CDR2 YYNGEE. With 2 bases removed from V and 6 bases from J, the gap between germline ends came to 12 bases. The CDR3 covers 14 residues. The CDR3 nucleotides are TGTGCCAGCAGCGTTACTGGAGGGCCTCAGCCCCAGCATTTT. This translates into CASSVTGGPQPQHF.

The V call is TRBV27, the J call TRBJ2-3, with D tentatively TRBD1 or TRBD2 (5 bases each). CDR1 is MNHEY, CDR2 SMNVEV, per germline (reference sequence). Trimming left V 8 bases short and J 0 bases short, with 9 bases between. The length of the CDR3 is 13 residues. The CDR3 coding sequence is TGTGCCAGCCGACGGGACAGCACAGATACGCAGTATTTT. Protein product: CASRRDSTDTQYF.

This chain connects TRBV28 to TRBJ2-7; 7 nucleotides line up with TRBD1. The V gene's germline CDR1 is MDHEN and CDR2 SYDVKM. The CDR3 is 15 amino acids. Losses at the gene ends were 4 bases for V and 4 bases for J; bases not matched to a gene: 10. Written as DNA, the CDR3 is TGTGCCAGCAGTTGGGGTAGGACAGGCCATTACGAGCAGTACTTC. Translation: CASSWGRTGHYEQYF.

The chain uses TRBV6-1 and TRBJ1-2; D might be TRBD1 (5 bases). Between the trimmed V and J ends, which lost 3 bases and 4 bases, there was a span of 6 bases. Germline loops: CDR1 MNHNS, CDR2 SASEGT. The CDR3 sequence is 12 residues long. CDR3: CASSDRVYGYTF. DNA of the CDR3: TGTGCCAGCAGTGACAGGGTCTATGGCTACACCTTC.

This chain links TRBV28 with TRBJ2-1, with 8 bases fitting TRBD2. The germline V gene encodes CDR1 MDHEN and CDR2 SYDVKM. The CDR3 runs to 15 residues. The trim removed 7 bases at V and 1 base at J, leaving 6 bases unmatched. Written as DNA, the CDR3 is TGTGCCAGCACCATACGGGGGGGATCCTACAATGAGCAGTTCTTC. This translates into CASTIRGGSYNEQFF.

By sample share, this clone is medium-sized. The chain links TRBV7-8 to TRBJ2-7; tentative D call: TRBD1 (7 bases). Trimming stripped 3 bases from V and 5 bases from J, with 23 bases between. Looked up from germline, CDR1 is SGHVS and CDR2 is FQNEAQ. This CDR3 has 17 residues. The DNA of the CDR3 is TGTGCCAGCAGCTTCTCCGGACGGAGGGGGCACTTGGACGAGCAGTACTTC. Translating it yields CASSFSGRRGHLDEQYF.